The following is a T cell receptor (beta chain) sequence with its context. The data were produced by immunoSEQ multiplex PCR, yet TCRdb's version contains in-frame clones alone and is incomplete. The repertoire has approximately 280,000 clones, over 75% of them found once; the top ten carry roughly 9.1%. These data are taken from a study of blood T cell repertoires in COVID-19. V shed 5 bases and J shed 13 bases, with 21 bases lying between them. Looked up from germline, CDR1 is SEHNR and CDR2 is FQNEAQ (reference sequence). The CDR3 contains 15 residues. The sequenced material came from peripheral blood. This sequence was found in a man aged 18 to 29 with active or convalescent COVID-19. V gene TRBV7-9 combines with J gene TRBJ1-6; D gene ambiguous. In nucleotides, the CDR3 is TGTGCCAGCAGCGAACCCGATGTAGGCCGCGGCCCCCTCCACTTT. This sequence encodes CASSEPDVGRGPLHF. Complete variable domain (other parts from reference TRBV7-9 and TRBJ1-6): DTGVSQNPRHKITKRGQNVTFRCDPISEHNRLYWYRQTLGQGPEFLTYFQNEAQLEKSRLLSDRFSAERPKGSFSTLEIQRTEQGDSAMYLCASSEPDVGRGPLHFGNGTRLTVT.